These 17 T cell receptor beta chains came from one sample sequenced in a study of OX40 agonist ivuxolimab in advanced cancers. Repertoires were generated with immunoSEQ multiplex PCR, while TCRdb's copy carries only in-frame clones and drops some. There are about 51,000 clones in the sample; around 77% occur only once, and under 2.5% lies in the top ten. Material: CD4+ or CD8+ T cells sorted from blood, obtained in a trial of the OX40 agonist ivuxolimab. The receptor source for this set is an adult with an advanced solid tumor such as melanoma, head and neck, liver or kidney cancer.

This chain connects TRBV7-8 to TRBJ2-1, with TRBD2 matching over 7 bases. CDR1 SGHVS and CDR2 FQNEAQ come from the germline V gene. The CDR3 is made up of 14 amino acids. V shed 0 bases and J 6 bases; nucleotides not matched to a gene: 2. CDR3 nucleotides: TGTGCCAGCAGCTTAGCTCGGACTAGCAATGAGCAGTTCTTC. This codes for CASSLARTSNEQFF.

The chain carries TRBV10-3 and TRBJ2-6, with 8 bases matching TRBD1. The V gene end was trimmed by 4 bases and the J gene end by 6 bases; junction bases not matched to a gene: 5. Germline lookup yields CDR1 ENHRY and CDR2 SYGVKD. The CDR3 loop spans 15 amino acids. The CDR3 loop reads CAISADRGMANVLTF. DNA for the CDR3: TGTGCCATCAGTGCAGACAGGGGCATGGCCAACGTCCTGACTTTC.

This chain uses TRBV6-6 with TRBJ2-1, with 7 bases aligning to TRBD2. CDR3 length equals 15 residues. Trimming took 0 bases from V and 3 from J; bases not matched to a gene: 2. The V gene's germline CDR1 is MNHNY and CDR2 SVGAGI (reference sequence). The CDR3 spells CASSYSVAGYNEQFF. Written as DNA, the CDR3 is TGTGCCAGCAGTTACTCAGTAGCGGGCTACAATGAGCAGTTCTTC.

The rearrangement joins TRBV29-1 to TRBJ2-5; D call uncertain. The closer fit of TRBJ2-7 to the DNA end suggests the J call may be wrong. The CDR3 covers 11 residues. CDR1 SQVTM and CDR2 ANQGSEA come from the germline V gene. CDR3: CSVEVAYEQYF. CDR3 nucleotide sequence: TGCAGCGTTGAAGTGGCCTACGAGCAGTACTTC.

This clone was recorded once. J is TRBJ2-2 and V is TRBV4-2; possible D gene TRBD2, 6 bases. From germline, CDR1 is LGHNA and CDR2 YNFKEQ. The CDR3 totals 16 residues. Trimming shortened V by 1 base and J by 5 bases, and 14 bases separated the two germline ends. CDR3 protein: CASSQVGGTGTGELFF. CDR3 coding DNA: TGTGCCAGCAGCCAAGTTGGCGGGACGGGGACCGGGGAGCTGTTTTTT.

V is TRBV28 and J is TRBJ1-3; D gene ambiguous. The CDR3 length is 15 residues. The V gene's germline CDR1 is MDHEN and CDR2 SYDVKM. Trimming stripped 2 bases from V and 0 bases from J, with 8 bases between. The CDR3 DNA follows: TGTGCCAGCAGTTTAACGCAGTCCTCTGGAAACACCATATATTTT. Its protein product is CASSLTQSSGNTIYF. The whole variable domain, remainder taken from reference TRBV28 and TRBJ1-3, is DVKVTQSSRYLVKRTGEKVFLECVQDMDHENMFWYRQDPGLGLRLIYFSYDVKMKEKGDIPEGYSVSREKKERFSLILESASTNQTSMYLCASSLTQSSGNTIYFGEGSWLTVV.

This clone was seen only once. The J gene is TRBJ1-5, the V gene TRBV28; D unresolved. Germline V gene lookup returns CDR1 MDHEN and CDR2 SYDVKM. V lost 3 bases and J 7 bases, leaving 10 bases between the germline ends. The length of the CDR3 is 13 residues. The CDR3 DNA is TGTGCCAGCAGTTTGAGGGCAGCGCAGCCCCAGCATTTT. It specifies CASSLRAAQPQHF. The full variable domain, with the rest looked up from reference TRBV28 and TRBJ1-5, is DVKVTQSSRYLVKRTGEKVFLECVQDMDHENMFWYRQDPGLGLRLIYFSYDVKMKEKGDIPEGYSVSREKKERFSLILESASTNQTSMYLCASSLRAAQPQHFGDGTRLSIL.

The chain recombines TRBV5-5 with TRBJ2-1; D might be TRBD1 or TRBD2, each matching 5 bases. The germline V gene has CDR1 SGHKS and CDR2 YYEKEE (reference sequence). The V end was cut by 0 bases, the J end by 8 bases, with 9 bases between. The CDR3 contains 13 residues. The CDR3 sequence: CASSLAGTDEQFF. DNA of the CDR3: TGTGCCAGCAGCTTGGCCGGGACCGATGAGCAGTTCTTC.

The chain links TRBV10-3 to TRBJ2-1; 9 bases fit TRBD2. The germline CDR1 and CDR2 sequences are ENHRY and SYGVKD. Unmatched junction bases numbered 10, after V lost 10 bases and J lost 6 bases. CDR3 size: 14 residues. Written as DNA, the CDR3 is TGTGCCACCGAACCGGGACTAGCAACCAATGAGCAGTTCTTC. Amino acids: CATEPGLATNEQFF.

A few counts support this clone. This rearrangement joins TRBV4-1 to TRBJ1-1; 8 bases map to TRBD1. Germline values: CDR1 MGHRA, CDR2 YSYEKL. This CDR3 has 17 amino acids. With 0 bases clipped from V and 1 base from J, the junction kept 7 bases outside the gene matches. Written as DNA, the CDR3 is TGCGCCAGCAGCCAAGATGTCCAGGGGGCGCAGAACACTGAAGCTTTCTTT. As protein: CASSQDVQGAQNTEAFF.

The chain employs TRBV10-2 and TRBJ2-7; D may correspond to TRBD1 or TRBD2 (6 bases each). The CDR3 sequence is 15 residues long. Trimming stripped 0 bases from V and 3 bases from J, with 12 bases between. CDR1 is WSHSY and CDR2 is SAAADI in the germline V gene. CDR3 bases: TGCGCCAGCAGTGAGTCGGGGGGCGTAGGCTACGAGCAGTACTTC. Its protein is CASSESGGVGYEQYF.

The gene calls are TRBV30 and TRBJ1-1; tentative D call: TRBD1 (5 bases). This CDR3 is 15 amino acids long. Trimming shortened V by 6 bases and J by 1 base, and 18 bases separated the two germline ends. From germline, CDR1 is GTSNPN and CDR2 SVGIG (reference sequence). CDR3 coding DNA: TGTGCCTGCCGCATAGGACACGTCCCGAACACTGAAGCTTTCTTT. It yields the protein CACRIGHVPNTEAFF.

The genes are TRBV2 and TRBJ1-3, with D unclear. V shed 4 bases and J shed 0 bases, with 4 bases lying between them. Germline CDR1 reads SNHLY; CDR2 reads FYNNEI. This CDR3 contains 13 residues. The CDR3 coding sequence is TGTGCCAGCAGTGCCAGCTCTGGAAACACCATATATTTT. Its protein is CASSASSGNTIYF.

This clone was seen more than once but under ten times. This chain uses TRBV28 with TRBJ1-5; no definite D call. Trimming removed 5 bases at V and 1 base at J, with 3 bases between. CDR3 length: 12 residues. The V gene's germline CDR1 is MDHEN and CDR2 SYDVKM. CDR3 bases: TGTGCCAGCAGTAGGAGCAATCAGCCCCAGCATTTT. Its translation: CASSRSNQPQHF. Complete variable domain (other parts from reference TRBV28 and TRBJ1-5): DVKVTQSSRYLVKRTGEKVFLECVQDMDHENMFWYRQDPGLGLRLIYFSYDVKMKEKGDIPEGYSVSREKKERFSLILESASTNQTSMYLCASSRSNQPQHFGDGTRLSIL.

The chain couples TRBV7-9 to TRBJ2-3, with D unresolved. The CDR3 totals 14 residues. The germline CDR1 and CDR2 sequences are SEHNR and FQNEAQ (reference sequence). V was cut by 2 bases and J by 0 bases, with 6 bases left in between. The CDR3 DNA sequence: TGTGCCAGCAGCTTAACCGACAGCACAGATACGCAGTATTTT. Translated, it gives CASSLTDSTDTQYF.

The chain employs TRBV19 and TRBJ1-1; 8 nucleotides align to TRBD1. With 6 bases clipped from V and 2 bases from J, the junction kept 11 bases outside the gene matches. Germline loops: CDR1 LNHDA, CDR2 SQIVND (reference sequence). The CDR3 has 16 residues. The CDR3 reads CASRALGGQGNTEAFF. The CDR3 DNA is TGTGCCAGTAGGGCCCTGGGAGGACAGGGCAACACTGAAGCTTTCTTT.

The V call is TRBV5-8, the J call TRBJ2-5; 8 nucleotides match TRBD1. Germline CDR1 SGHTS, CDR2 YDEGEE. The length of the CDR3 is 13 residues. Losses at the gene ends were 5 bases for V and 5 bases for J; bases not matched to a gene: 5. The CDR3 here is CASRRTGTETQYF. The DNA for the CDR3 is TGTGCCAGCAGAAGGACAGGGACGGAGACCCAGTACTTC.